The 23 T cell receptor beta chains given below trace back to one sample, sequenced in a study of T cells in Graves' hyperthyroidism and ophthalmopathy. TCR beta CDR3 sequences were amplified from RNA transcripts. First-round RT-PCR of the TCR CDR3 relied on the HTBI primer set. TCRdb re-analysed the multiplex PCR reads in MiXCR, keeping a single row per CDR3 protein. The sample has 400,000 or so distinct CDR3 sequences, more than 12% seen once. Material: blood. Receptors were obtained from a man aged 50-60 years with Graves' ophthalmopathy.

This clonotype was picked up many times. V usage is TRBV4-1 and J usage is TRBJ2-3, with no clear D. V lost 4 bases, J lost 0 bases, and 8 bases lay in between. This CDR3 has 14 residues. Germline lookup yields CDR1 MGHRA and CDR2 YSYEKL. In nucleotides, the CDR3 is TGCGCCAGCAGCCTCCCAGCTAGCACAGATACGCAGTATTTT. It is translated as CASSLPASTDTQYF.

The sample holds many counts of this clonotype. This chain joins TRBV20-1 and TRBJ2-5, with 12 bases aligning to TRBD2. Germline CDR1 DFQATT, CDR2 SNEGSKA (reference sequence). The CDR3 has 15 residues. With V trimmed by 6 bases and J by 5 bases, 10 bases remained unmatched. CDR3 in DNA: TGCAGTGCCACCCGACTAGCGGGAGTGGTGGAGACCCAGTACTTC. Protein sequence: CSATRLAGVVETQYF.

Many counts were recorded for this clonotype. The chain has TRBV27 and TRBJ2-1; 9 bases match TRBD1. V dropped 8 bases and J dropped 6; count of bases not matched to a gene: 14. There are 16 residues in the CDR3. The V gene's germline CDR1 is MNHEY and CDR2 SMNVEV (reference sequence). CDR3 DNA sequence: TGTGCCAGCGCTTCCCCGGGGAGGGGACAGGGCAATGAGCAGTTCTTC. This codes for CASASPGRGQGNEQFF.

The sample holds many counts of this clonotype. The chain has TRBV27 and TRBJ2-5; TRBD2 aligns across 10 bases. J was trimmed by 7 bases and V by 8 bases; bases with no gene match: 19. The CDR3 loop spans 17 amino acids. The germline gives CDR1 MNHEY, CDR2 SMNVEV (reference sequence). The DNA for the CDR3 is TGTGCCAGCGGGCCGGGACTAGCGAATCCTAGCATAGGGACCCAGTACTTC. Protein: CASGPGLANPSIGTQYF.

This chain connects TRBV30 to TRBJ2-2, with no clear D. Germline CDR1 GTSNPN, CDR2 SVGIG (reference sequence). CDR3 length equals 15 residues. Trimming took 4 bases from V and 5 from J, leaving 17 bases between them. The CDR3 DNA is TGTGCCTGGAAAGTTCGAGGAGCCCTTACCGGGGAGCTGTTTTTT. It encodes CAWKVRGALTGELFF.

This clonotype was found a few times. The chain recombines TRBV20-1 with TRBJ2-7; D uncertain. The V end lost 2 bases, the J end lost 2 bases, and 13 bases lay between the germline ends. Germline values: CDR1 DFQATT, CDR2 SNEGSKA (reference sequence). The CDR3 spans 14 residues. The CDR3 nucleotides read TGCAGTGCTAGATCCTCGGAAACAACCTACGAGCAGTACTTC. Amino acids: CSARSSETTYEQYF.

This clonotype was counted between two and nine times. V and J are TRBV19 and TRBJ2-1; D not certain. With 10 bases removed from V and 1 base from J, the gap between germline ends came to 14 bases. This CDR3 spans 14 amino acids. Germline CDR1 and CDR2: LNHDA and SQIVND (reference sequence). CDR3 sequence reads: CATQDTFSYNEQFF. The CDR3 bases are TGTGCCACTCAAGACACGTTTTCCTACAATGAGCAGTTCTTC.

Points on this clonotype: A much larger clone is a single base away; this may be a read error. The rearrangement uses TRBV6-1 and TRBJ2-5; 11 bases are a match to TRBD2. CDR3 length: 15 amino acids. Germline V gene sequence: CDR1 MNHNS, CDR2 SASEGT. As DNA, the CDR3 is TGTGCCAGCAGTGGCGGGACTAGCGGCGAAGAGACCGAGTACTTC. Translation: CASSGGTSGEETEYF.

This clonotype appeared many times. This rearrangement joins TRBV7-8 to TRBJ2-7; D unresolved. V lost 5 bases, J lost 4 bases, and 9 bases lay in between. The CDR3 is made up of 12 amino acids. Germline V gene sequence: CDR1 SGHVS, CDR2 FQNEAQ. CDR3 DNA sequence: TGTGCCAGCAGCCGCTCGGAGTACGAGCAGTACTTC. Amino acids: CASSRSEYEQYF.

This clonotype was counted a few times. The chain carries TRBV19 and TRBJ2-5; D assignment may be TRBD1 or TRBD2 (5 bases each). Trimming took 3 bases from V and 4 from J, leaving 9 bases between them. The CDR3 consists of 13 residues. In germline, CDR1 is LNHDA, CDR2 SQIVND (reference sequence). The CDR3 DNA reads TGTGCCAGTAGTATTTGGGGGTCAGAGACCCAGTACTTC. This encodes CASSIWGSETQYF.

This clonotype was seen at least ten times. The CDR3 loop is CASSQAALGWETQYF. The CDR3, as DNA: TGCGCCAGCAGCCAAGCCGCTTTGGGGTGGGAGACCCAGTACTTC. The chain couples TRBV4-1 to TRBJ2-5; D unresolved. V was clipped by 1 base and J by 5 bases, with 14 bases between them. Germline values: CDR1 MGHRA, CDR2 YSYEKL. The length of the CDR3 is 15 residues.

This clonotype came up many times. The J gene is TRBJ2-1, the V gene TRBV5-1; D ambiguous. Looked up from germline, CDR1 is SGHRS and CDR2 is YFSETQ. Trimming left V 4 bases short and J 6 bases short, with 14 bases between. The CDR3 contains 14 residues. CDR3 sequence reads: CASSPLGLTNEQFF. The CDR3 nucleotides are TGCGCCAGCAGCCCCCTTGGCCTAACCAATGAGCAGTTCTTC.

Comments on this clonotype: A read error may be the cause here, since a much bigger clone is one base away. The CDR3 region has the DNA TGTACCAGCAGTCAGGGAGCTGAGCAGTTCTTC. The encoded protein is CTSSQGAEQFF. The chain recombines TRBV2 with TRBJ2-1; D is perhaps TRBD1 or TRBD2 (5 bases each). The germline V gene has CDR1 SNHLY and CDR2 FYNNEI. The CDR3 covers 11 residues. The entire variable domain, with the rest obtained from reference TRBV2 and TRBJ2-1, is as follows: EPEVTQTPSHQVTQMGQEVILRCVPISNHLYFYWYRQILGQKVEFLVSFYNNEISEKSEIFDDQFSVERPDGSNFTLKIRSTKLEDSAMYFCTSSQGAEQFFGPGTRLTVL.

In nucleotides, the CDR3 is TGTGCCAGCAGCTTAATATCTTCGACAGTAAACTCTGGAAACACCATATATTTT. Its protein product is CASSLISSTVNSGNTIYF. The chain joins TRBV7-8 to TRBJ1-3; perhaps TRBD1 as D (5 bases). Germline values: CDR1 SGHVS, CDR2 FQNEAQ. The CDR3 extends over 18 amino acids. V dropped 2 bases and J dropped 0 bases, with 17 bases sitting between them.

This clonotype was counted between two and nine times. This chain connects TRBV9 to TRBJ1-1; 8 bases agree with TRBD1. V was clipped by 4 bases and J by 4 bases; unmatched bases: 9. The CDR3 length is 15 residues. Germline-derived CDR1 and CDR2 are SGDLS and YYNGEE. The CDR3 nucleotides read TGTGCCAGCAGCCTGCGGACAGGGCCGAGCACTGAAGCTTTCTTT. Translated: CASSLRTGPSTEAFF.

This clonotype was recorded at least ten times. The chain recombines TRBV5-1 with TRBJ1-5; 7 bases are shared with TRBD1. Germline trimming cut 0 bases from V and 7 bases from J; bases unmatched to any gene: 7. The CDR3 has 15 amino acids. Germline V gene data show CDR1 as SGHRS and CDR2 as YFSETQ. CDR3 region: CASSLEGAIYQPQHF. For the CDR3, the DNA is TGCGCCAGCAGCTTGGAGGGGGCCATTTACCAGCCCCAGCATTTT.

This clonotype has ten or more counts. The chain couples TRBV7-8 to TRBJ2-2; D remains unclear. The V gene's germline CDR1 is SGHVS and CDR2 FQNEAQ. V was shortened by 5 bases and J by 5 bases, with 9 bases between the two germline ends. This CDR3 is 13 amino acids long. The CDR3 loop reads CASSRGRTGELFF. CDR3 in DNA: TGTGCCAGCAGCAGAGGTCGAACCGGGGAGCTGTTTTTT.

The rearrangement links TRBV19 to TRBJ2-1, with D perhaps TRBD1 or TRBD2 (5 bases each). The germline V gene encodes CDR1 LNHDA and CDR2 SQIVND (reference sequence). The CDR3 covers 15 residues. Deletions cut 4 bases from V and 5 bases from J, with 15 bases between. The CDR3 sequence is CASSRGGGPNNEQFF. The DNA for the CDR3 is TGTGCCAGTAGTAGGGGTGGGGGTCCAAACAATGAGCAGTTCTTC.

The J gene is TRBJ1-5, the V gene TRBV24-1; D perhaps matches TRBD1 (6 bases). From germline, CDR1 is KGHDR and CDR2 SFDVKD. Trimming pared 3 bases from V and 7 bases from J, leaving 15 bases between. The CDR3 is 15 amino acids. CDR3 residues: CATSDGGTPVQPQHF. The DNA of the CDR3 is TGTGCCACCAGTGATGGAGGGACACCCGTACAGCCCCAGCATTTT.

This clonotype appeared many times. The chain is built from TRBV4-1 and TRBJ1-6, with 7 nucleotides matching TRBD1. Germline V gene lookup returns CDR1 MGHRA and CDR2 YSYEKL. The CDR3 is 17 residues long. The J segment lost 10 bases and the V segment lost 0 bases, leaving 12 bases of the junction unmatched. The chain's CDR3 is CASSQDITTGPWSPLHF. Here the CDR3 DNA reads TGCGCCAGCAGCCAAGATATTACGACAGGGCCATGGTCACCCCTCCACTTT.

CDR3 loop: CSVRTGHNEQFF. The CDR3, as DNA: TGCAGCGTTCGGACAGGTCACAATGAGCAGTTCTTC. The chain is built from TRBV29-1 and TRBJ2-1, with 7 nucleotides matching TRBD1. Germline assignment: CDR1 SQVTM and CDR2 ANQGSEA. The junction had 3 bases not matched to a gene; V was cut back by 5 bases and J by 5 bases. This CDR3 spans 12 amino acids.

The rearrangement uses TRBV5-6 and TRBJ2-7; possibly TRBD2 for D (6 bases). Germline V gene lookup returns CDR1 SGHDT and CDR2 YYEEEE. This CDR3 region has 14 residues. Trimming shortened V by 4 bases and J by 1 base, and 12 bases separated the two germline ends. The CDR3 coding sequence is TGTGCCAGCAGCGCGGGACTGGGTTCCTACGAGCAGTACTTC. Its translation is CASSAGLGSYEQYF.

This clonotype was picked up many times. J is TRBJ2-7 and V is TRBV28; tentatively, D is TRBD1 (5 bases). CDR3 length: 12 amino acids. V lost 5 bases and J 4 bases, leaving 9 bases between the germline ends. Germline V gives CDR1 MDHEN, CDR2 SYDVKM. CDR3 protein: CASSNKGYEQYF. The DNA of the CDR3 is TGTGCCAGCAGTAACAAGGGGTACGAGCAGTACTTC.